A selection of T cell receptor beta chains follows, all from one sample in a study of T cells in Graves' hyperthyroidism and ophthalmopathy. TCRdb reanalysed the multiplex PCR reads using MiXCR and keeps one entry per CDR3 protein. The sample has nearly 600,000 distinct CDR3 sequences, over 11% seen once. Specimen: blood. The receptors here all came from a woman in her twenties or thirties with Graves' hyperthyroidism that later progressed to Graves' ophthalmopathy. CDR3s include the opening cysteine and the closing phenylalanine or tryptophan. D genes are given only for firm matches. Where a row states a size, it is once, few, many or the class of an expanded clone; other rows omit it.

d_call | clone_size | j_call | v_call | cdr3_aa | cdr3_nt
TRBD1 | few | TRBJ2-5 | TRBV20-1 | CSATRTGLKSETQYF | TGCAGTGCTACGCGGACAGGGTTAAAATCGGAGACCCAGTACTTC
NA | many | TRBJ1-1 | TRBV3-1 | CASSQGPGEAFF | TGTGCCAGCAGCCAAGGACCCGGGGAAGCTTTCTTT
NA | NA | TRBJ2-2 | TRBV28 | CASSSNSDPTGELFF | TGTGCCAGCAGTTCTAATTCGGACCCCACCGGGGAGCTGTTTTTT
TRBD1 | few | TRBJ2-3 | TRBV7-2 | CASSFQGETDTQYF | TGTGCCAGCAGCTTCCAGGGGGAGACAGATACGCAGTATTTT
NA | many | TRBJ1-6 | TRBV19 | CATSAGGGLSSYNSPLHF | TGTGCCACCTCTGCTGGAGGTGGCTTGAGCTCCTATAATTCACCCCTCCACTTT
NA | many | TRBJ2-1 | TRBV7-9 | CASSLGGGSNEQFF | TGTGCCAGCAGCTTAGGGGGAGGATCCAATGAGCAGTTCTTC
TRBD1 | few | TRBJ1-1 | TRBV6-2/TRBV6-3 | CASRTDNRGGFVLF | TGTGCCAGCAGAACCGATAACAGGGGCGGGTTCGTCCTCTTT
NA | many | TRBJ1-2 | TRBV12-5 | CASGLATWENYGYTF | TGTGCTAGTGGTTTGGCGACCTGGGAGAACTATGGCTACACCTTC
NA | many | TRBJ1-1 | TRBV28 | CASSLGAPTEAFF | TGTGCCAGCAGTTTGGGTGCACCCACTGAAGCTTTCTTT
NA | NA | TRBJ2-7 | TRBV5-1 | CASSRIDIYEQYF | TGCGCCAGCAGCCGGATTGATATCTACGAGCAGTACTTC
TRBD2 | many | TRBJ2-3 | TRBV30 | CAWTSGSTDTQYF | TGTGCCTGGACTAGCGGAAGCACAGATACGCAGTATTTT
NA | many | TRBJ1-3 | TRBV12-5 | CASGLSVLSGNTIYF | TGTGCTAGTGGTTTGAGCGTTCTCTCTGGAAACACCATATATTTT
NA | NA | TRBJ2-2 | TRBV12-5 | CASETGIHTGELFF | TGTGCTAGTGAAACAGGGATTCACACCGGGGAGCTGTTTTTT
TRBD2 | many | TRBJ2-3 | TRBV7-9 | CASSPPGLAGSSTDTQYF | TGTGCCAGCAGCCCACCGGGACTAGCGGGGTCTAGCACAGATACGCAGTATTTT
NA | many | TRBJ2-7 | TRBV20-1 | CSARDPRGVDYEQYF | TGCAGTGCTAGAGATCCTAGAGGAGTAGACTACGAGCAGTACTTC
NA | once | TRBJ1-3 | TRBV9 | CASSDLTTDRKYF | TGTGCCAGCAGCGACCTGACTACCGACAGGAAATATTTT
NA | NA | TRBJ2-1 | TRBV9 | CASSVATAGEQFF | TGTGCCAGCAGCGTAGCTACGGCGGGGGAGCAGTTCTTC
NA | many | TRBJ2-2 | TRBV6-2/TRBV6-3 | CASSPHPNTGELFF | TGTGCCAGCAGTCCACACCCGAACACCGGGGAGCTGTTTTTT
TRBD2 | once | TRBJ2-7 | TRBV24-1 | CATSDNPSSGWAYEQYF | TGTGCCACCAGTGATAACCCCTCTAGCGGCTGGGCCTACGAGCAGTACTTC
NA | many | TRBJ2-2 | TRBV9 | CASSVTQPPGELFF | TGTGCCAGCAGCGTAACCCAACCCCCCGGGGAGCTGTTTTTT
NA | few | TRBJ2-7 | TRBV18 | CASSPPWVSTGEQYF | TGTGCCAGCTCACCACCGTGGGTGTCGACGGGGGAGCAGTACTTC
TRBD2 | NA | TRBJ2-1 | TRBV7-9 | CASSLKAGDINEQFF | TGTGCCAGCAGCTTAAAGGCGGGAGATATTAATGAGCAGTTCTTC
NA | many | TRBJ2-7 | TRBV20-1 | CSARGVGNPYEQYF | TGCAGTGCTAGAGGTGTAGGGAACCCCTACGAGCAGTACTTC
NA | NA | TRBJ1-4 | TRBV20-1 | CSARPTGLANEKLFF | TGCAGTGCTAGGCCCACAGGGCTAGCTAATGAAAAACTGTTTTTT
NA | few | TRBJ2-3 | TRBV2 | CASNPRAGTDTQYF | TGTGCCAGCAACCCCCGGGCCGGCACAGATACGCAGTATTTT
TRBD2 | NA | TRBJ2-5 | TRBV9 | CASSVEGLAPFMTQYF | TGTGCCAGCAGCGTGGAGGGACTAGCCCCCTTTATGACCCAGTACTTC
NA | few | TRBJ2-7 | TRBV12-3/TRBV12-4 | CASSFGHTYEQYF | TGTGCCAGCAGTTTCGGACATACCTACGAGCAGTACTTC
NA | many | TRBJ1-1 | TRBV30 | CAWRHQNTEAFF | TGTGCCTGGAGACATCAGAACACTGAAGCTTTCTTT
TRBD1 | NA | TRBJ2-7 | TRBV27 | CASSLTGINEQYF | TGTGCCAGCAGTTTGACAGGGATAAACGAGCAGTACTTC
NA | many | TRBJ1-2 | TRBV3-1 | CASRYGGDGYTF | TGTGCCAGCAGGTACGGAGGGGATGGCTACACCTTC
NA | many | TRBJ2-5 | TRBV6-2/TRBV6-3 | CASSQRELLGTQYF | TGTGCCAGCAGTCAACGGGAGCTGTTAGGGACCCAGTACTTC
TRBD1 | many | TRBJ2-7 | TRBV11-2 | CASSLRGTGNYEQYF | TGTGCCAGCAGCTTAAGGGGGACAGGGAACTACGAGCAGTACTTC
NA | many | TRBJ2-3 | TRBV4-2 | CASSQDSSSGIIVTDTQYF | TGTGCCAGCAGCCAAGATTCTAGTAGCGGCATTATCGTGACAGATACGCAGTATTTT
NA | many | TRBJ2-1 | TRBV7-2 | CASSYGAGDEQFF | TGTGCCAGCAGCTACGGGGCGGGCGATGAGCAGTTCTTC
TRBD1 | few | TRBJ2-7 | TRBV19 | CASSGTGTLYEQYF | TGTGCCAGTAGTGGGACAGGGACCCTCTACGAGCAGTACTTC
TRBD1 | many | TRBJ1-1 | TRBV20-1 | CSAGHRGPHTEAFF | TGCAGTGCTGGACACAGGGGCCCCCACACTGAAGCTTTCTTT
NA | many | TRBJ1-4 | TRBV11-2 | CASSSTGEKLFF | TGTGCCAGCAGCTCGACGGGGGAAAAACTGTTTTTT
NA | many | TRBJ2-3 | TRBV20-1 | CSAQPGHLTDTQYF | TGCAGTGCTCAACCGGGACACCTCACAGATACGCAGTATTTT